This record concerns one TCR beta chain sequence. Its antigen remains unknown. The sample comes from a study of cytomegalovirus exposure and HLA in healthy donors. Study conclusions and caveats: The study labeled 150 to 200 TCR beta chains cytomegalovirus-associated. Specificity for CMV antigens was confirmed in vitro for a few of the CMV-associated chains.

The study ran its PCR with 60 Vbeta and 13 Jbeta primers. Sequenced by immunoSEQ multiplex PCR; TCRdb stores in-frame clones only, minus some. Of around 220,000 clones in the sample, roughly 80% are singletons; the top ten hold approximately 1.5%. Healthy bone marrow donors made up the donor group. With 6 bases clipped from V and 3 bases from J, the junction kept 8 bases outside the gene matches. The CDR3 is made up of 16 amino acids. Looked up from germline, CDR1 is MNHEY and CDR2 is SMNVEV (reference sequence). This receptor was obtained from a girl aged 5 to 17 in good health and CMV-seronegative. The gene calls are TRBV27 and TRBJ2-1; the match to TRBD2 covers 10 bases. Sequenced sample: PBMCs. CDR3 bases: TGTGCCAGCAGAGCGGGACTAGCGAATTTCTACAATGAGCAGTTCTTC. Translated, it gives CASRAGLANFYNEQFF.